This passage covers 28 T cell receptor beta chains from one sample sequenced in a study of T cell changes during pregnancy in multiple sclerosis. Here immunoSEQ multiplex PCR was the method, and the copy in TCRdb shows in-frame clones only, minus some. Here the sample spans more than 70,000 clones, about 92% being singletons. The material was peripheral blood, obtained in the second trimester of pregnancy. The receptors come from a female donor with multiple sclerosis, enrolled in a pregnancy study.

Only one count was recorded for this clone. This chain connects TRBV7-9 to TRBJ2-5; D call uncertain. There are 15 residues in the CDR3. The germline V gene has CDR1 SEHNR and CDR2 FQNEAQ (reference sequence). Trimming pared 1 base from V and 5 bases from J, leaving 14 bases between. The DNA of the CDR3 is TGTGCCAGCAGCTTAGATCTTACCTCTGGCGAGACCCAGTACTTC. Its translation: CASSLDLTSGETQYF.

V gene TRBV7-8 combines with J gene TRBJ1-1, with a tentative D call TRBD1 (6 bases). The CDR3 is 16 residues long. V was pared by 2 bases and J by 1 base, with 14 bases between. Germline V CDR1 and CDR2: SGHVS, FQNEAQ. The CDR3: CASSLSPTGRNTEAFF. CDR3 in DNA: TGTGCCAGCAGCTTAAGCCCAACAGGGCGGAACACTGAAGCTTTCTTT. Full variable domain (rest looked up from reference TRBV7-8 and TRBJ1-1): GAGVSQSPRYKVAKRGQDVALRCDPISGHVSLFWYQQALGQGPEFLTYFQNEAQLDKSGLPSDRFFAERPEGSVSTLKIQRTQQEDSAVYLCASSLSPTGRNTEAFFGQGTRLTVV.

The CDR3 loop reads CASKRGTVGSRTEAFF. CDR3 bases: TGTGCCAGCAAGCGAGGGACAGTTGGATCGCGCACTGAAGCTTTCTTT. The chain uses TRBV2 and TRBJ1-1, with 7 bases that match TRBD1. V shed 7 bases and J 4 bases; nucleotides not matched to a gene: 15. The CDR3 totals 16 residues. Per germline, CDR1 SNHLY and CDR2 FYNNEI.

The chain combines TRBV4-1 with TRBJ2-3, with 9 bases fitting TRBD2. This CDR3 region has 20 residues. V trimming: 0 bases; J trimming: 6 bases; junction bases outside the gene matches: 19. Germline-derived CDR1 and CDR2 are MGHRA and YSYEKL. CDR3 loop: CASSQESLSALAGVVDTQYF. In nucleotides, the CDR3 is TGCGCCAGCAGCCAAGAAAGTCTTTCTGCGTTAGCGGGGGTAGTGGATACGCAGTATTTT.

The chain uses TRBV5-1 and TRBJ2-7, with TRBD1 identical over 10 bases. CDR3 length: 16 residues. The junction had 8 bases not matched to a gene; V was cut back by 3 bases and J by 2 bases. Germline V gene sequence: CDR1 SGHRS, CDR2 YFSETQ. The CDR3 here is CASSSLGQGSPYEQYF. For the CDR3, the DNA is TGCGCCAGCAGCTCGCTGGGACAGGGGTCCCCCTACGAGCAGTACTTC.

J is TRBJ2-1 and V is TRBV9; TRBD2 aligns across 7 bases. The V gene end was trimmed by 0 bases and the J gene end by 0 bases; junction bases not matched to a gene: 6. CDR1 is SGDLS, CDR2 YYNGEE, per germline. The CDR3 consists of 17 residues. CDR3 DNA sequence: TGTGCCAGCAGCGTAGTGTCTAGCGGACGCTCCTACAATGAGCAGTTCTTC. It encodes CASSVVSSGRSYNEQFF.

The sample holds a few counts of this clone. The chain has TRBV2 and TRBJ2-7; possibly TRBD1 for D (6 bases). With 3 bases removed from V and 4 bases from J, the gap between germline ends came to 10 bases. The length of the CDR3 is 13 residues. Germline V CDR1 and CDR2: SNHLY, FYNNEI. CDR3 DNA: TGTGCCAGCAGTGATCTAACAGGGTACGAGCAGTACTTC. This codes for CASSDLTGYEQYF. Based on the CDR3 plus reference TRBV2 and TRBJ2-7, the full variable domain is EPEVTQTPSHQVTQMGQEVILRCVPISNHLYFYWYRQILGQKVEFLVSFYNNEISEKSEIFDDQFSVERPDGSNFTLKIRSTKLEDSAMYFCASSDLTGYEQYFGPGTRLTVT.

The rearrangement joins TRBV4-1 to TRBJ1-4; 7 nucleotides line up with TRBD1. CDR3 length equals 16 residues. V lost 5 bases to trimming and J lost 5 bases; unmatched junction nucleotides: 11. CDR1 MGHRA and CDR2 YSYEKL come from the germline V gene. The DNA of the CDR3 is TGCGCCAGCAGCTTTGGAAGAGGGACAGAGAATGAAAAACTGTTTTTT. This gives the protein CASSFGRGTENEKLFF.

The V gene is TRBV30, the J gene TRBJ1-6; TRBD1 agrees at 9 bases. Germline V lookup: CDR1 GTSNPN, CDR2 SVGIG (reference sequence). With 3 bases clipped from V and 7 bases from J, the junction kept 1 base outside the gene matches. The CDR3 loop spans 13 amino acids. The CDR3 sequence is CAWRDRGNSPLHF. As DNA, the CDR3 is TGTGCCTGGAGGGACAGGGGAAATTCACCCCTCCACTTT. Complete variable domain (other parts from reference TRBV30 and TRBJ1-6): SQTIHQWPATLVQPVGSPLSLECTVEGTSNPNLYWYRQAAGRGLQLLFYSVGIGQISSEVPQNLSASRPQDRQFILSSKKLLLSDSGFYLCAWRDRGNSPLHFGNGTRLTVT.

This clone was detected only once. CDR3 sequence reads: CASKTARGYGYTF. CDR3 nucleotide sequence: TGTGCCAGCAAGACAGCCCGAGGCTATGGCTACACCTTC. V is TRBV6-4 and J is TRBJ1-2; a possible D gene is TRBD1 (5 bases). V was clipped by 7 bases and J by 4 bases, with 13 bases between them. From germline, CDR1 is MRHNA and CDR2 SNTAGT. This CDR3 contains 13 residues.

The gene calls are TRBV4-1 and TRBJ2-1, with 8 bases lining up with TRBD2. CDR1 and CDR2 (germline): MGHRA, YSYEKL. J was trimmed by 2 bases and V by 4 bases; bases with no gene match: 13. This CDR3 is built from 18 residues. The CDR3 coding sequence is TGCGCCAGCAGCCGAAATTTCGTAACTAGCGGACCCTACAATGAGCAGTTCTTC. Amino acids: CASSRNFVTSGPYNEQFF.

This chain connects TRBV5-5 to TRBJ2-2; TRBD1 aligns across 11 bases. Per germline, CDR1 SGHKS and CDR2 YYEKEE (reference sequence). Trimming cost V 4 bases and J 5 bases; bases outside gene matches: 4. This CDR3 comprises 15 residues. This chain's CDR3 is CASSLGQGETGELFF. The CDR3, as DNA: TGTGCCAGCAGCCTGGGACAGGGGGAAACCGGGGAGCTGTTTTTT.

The chain joins TRBV7-8 to TRBJ1-6; tentative D call: TRBD1 (5 bases). V dropped 1 base and J dropped 8 bases, with 18 bases sitting between them. The CDR3 length is 17 residues. Germline CDR1 and CDR2: SGHVS and FQNEAQ. Written as DNA, the CDR3 is TGTGCCAGCAGCTTAGTAGGGGCAGGGTTGTTAGATTCACCCCTCCACTTT. The encoded protein is CASSLVGAGLLDSPLHF.

Note on this clone: The junction and the germline gene differ at one end; a read error may be behind it. V is TRBV7-7 and J is TRBJ2-7, with a possible D match to TRBD1 (6 bases). Per the germline V gene, CDR1 is SSHAT and CDR2 is FNYEAQ (reference sequence). The CDR3 contains 14 residues. The CDR3 region is CASSLTDSSYEQYF. CDR3 coding DNA: TGTGCTAGCAGCTTAACGGACAGCTCCTACGAGCAGTACTTC.

The V and J genes are TRBV7-9 and TRBJ2-2; a weak D match, TRBD1 (6 bases). Germline CDR1 reads SEHNR; CDR2 reads FQNEAQ (reference sequence). The V end was cut by 2 bases, the J end by 4 bases, with 11 bases between. The CDR3 runs 15 residues. In DNA, the CDR3 is TGTGCCAGCAGCTTATTGACAGGTGGCACCGGGGAGCTGTTTTTT. It is translated as CASSLLTGGTGELFF.

The chain carries TRBV7-2 and TRBJ2-7, with TRBD1 identical over 7 bases. The germline V gene encodes CDR1 SGHTA and CDR2 FQGNSA. The CDR3 contains 13 residues. V shed 6 bases and J 2 bases; nucleotides not matched to a gene: 4. The chain's CDR3 is CASRSTGTYEQYF. The CDR3, as DNA: TGTGCCAGCAGATCGACAGGGACCTACGAGCAGTACTTC.

The sample holds a few counts of this clone. This sequence joins TRBV6-6 and TRBJ1-2; D gene uncertain. V shed 5 bases and J shed 14 bases, with 15 bases lying between them. CDR3 size: 11 residues. Germline loops: CDR1 MNHNY, CDR2 SVGAGI (reference sequence). The CDR3 DNA reads as TGTGCCAGCAGTCGCACCGTGGAGGTGACCTTC. This sequence encodes CASSRTVEVTF.

V gene TRBV7-8 combines with J gene TRBJ2-1; D not certain. The V end lost 5 bases, the J end lost 9 bases, and 17 bases lay between the germline ends. This CDR3 comprises 14 residues. Germline lookup yields CDR1 SGHVS and CDR2 FQNEAQ. CDR3 in DNA: TGTGCCAGCAGCCGGCCCGGTCCAGGTGTTGAGCAGTTCTTC. Its protein product is CASSRPGPGVEQFF.

The CDR3 sequence: CASSPQGALEIQPQHF. For the CDR3, the DNA is TGTGCCAGCTCACCGCAGGGGGCCCTGGAGATTCAGCCCCAGCATTTT. The chain is built from TRBV18 and TRBJ1-5; 8 bases align to TRBD1. The germline V gene encodes CDR1 KGHSH and CDR2 LQKENI. This CDR3 has 16 residues. Unmatched junction bases numbered 10, after V lost 3 bases and J lost 6 bases. Variable domain in full (rest from reference TRBV18 and TRBJ1-5): NAGVMQNPRHLVRRRGQEARLRCSPMKGHSHVYWYRQLPEEGLKFMVYLQKENIIDESGMPKERFSAEFPKEGPSILRIQQVVRGDSAAYFCASSPQGALEIQPQHFGDGTRLSIL.

A few counts support this clone. The chain employs TRBV7-9 and TRBJ2-3; 8 positions match TRBD1. With 5 bases clipped from V and 2 bases from J, the junction kept 6 bases outside the gene matches. Germline V gene sequence: CDR1 SEHNR, CDR2 FQNEAQ (reference sequence). The CDR3 sequence is 15 residues long. CDR3 DNA sequence: TGTGCCAGCAGCCGAGGGACAGGAGACACAGATACGCAGTATTTT. The encoded protein is CASSRGTGDTDTQYF.

V is TRBV27 and J is TRBJ1-2; 7 bases agree with TRBD1. V lost 2 bases, J lost 6 bases, and 6 bases stayed unmatched. Germline V gene sequence: CDR1 MNHEY, CDR2 SMNVEV (reference sequence). This CDR3 spans 14 amino acids. The CDR3 protein is CASSLATGVNGYTF. CDR3 sequence (DNA): TGTGCCAGCAGTTTAGCAACAGGGGTTAATGGCTACACCTTC.

The chain couples TRBV6-5 to TRBJ2-3; 7 bases agree with TRBD2. J was trimmed by 3 bases and V by 1 base; bases with no gene match: 4. The CDR3 totals 15 residues. In germline, CDR1 is MNHEY, CDR2 SVGAGI. The DNA for the CDR3 is TGTGCCAGCAGTTACTGGGGCGGGGGAACAGATACGCAGTATTTT. It codes for CASSYWGGGTDTQYF.

The CDR3 spells CASSADGTPNTEAFF. CDR3 bases: TGTGCCAGCAGCGCCGACGGGACACCCAACACTGAAGCTTTCTTT. This chain joins TRBV9 and TRBJ1-1; D is possibly TRBD1 (6 bases). Trimming removed 3 bases at V and 2 bases at J, with 14 bases between. The CDR3 extends over 15 amino acids. CDR1 and CDR2 from the germline V gene are SGDLS and YYNGEE.

This chain's CDR3 is CASSFDSGGQETQYF. CDR3 DNA sequence: TGTGCCAGCAGCTTTGATAGCGGGGGACAAGAGACCCAGTACTTC. The chain links TRBV5-6 to TRBJ2-5; 9 positions match TRBD2. The germline V gene encodes CDR1 SGHDT and CDR2 YYEEEE. V lost 2 bases and J lost 2; bases outside the gene matches: 4. This CDR3 is built from 15 residues.

V and J are TRBV19 and TRBJ2-3, with TRBD1 matching 10 bases. This CDR3 is 15 amino acids long. Germline CDR1 is LNHDA and CDR2 is SQIVND (reference sequence). The junction had 12 bases not matched to a gene; V was cut back by 9 bases and J by 6 bases. The DNA of the CDR3 is TGTGCCAGCCATTCCGGGACAGGGGACGGGGATACGCAGTATTTT. It is translated as CASHSGTGDGDTQYF.

The chain recombines TRBV2 with TRBJ2-2; no firm D call. The CDR3 sequence is 15 residues long. Germline V gene sequence: CDR1 SNHLY, CDR2 FYNNEI. Trimming took 7 bases from V and 0 from J, leaving 12 bases between them. The CDR3 spells CASNYRVPNTGELFF. Here the CDR3 DNA reads TGTGCCAGCAATTATAGAGTCCCGAACACCGGGGAGCTGTTTTTT. Looking up the rest from reference TRBV2 and TRBJ2-2 gives the full variable domain: EPEVTQTPSHQVTQMGQEVILRCVPISNHLYFYWYRQILGQKVEFLVSFYNNEISEKSEIFDDQFSVERPDGSNFTLKIRSTKLEDSAMYFCASNYRVPNTGELFFGEGSRLTVL.

The chain is built from TRBV27 and TRBJ2-7, with 9 bases matching TRBD1. The V gene's germline CDR1 is MNHEY and CDR2 SMNVEV (reference sequence). This CDR3 has 15 residues. The ends lost 6 bases at V and 6 bases at J; junction bases unmatched: 12. The CDR3 DNA reads TGTGCCAGCAGACCACAGGGGGCCACCATATTCGAGCAGTACTTC. Residues: CASRPQGATIFEQYF.

The chain links TRBV16 to TRBJ2-5; the D gene is possibly TRBD1 (5 bases). CDR3 length equals 14 residues. CDR1 KGHSY and CDR2 FQNENV come from the germline V gene. Between the trimmed V and J ends, which lost 7 bases and 5 bases, there was a span of 17 bases. CDR3 DNA: TGTGCCAGCACACAAGACAGTGATCGGGAGACCCAGTACTTC. Translation: CASTQDSDRETQYF. Combining the CDR3 with reference TRBV16 and TRBJ2-5 gives the whole variable domain GEEVAQTPKHLVRGEGQKAKLYCAPIKGHSYVFWYQQVLKNEFKFLISFQNENVFDETGMPKERFSAKCLPNSPCSLEIQATKLEDSAVYFCASTQDSDRETQYFGPGTRLLVL.